This T cell receptor (beta chain) was sequenced for a study of cytomegalovirus exposure and HLA in healthy donors. Study details: There were about 86 million unique TCRs (from HLA-typed donors) in an early data release. Study observations and caveats: The authors enumerated some 170 TCR beta chains as linked to cytomegalovirus. A later analysis reportedly found fewer N-insertions in an Asian-associated ancestry cluster than the roughly 680-donor mean.

Germline lookup yields CDR1 SGHAT and CDR2 FQNNGV. With V trimmed by 4 bases and J by 1 base, 4 bases remained unmatched. The CDR3 totals 16 residues. 13 Jbeta primers and 60 Vbeta primers were used for the PCR. Clones were sequenced by immunoSEQ multiplex PCR, and TCRdb holds only the in-frame ones, with some missing. The table lists over 200,000 clones, almost 80% of them singletons. This clone was observed a single time. The antigen is undetermined. The receptor's source is a male donor in good health and CMV-seronegative. The V gene is TRBV11-2, the J gene TRBJ2-5, with 12 bases lining up with TRBD2. Input material: PBMCs. CDR3 coding DNA: TGTGCCAGCAGCTCAGGACTAGCGGGATCCCAAGAGACCCAGTACTTC. Amino acids: CASSSGLAGSQETQYF.